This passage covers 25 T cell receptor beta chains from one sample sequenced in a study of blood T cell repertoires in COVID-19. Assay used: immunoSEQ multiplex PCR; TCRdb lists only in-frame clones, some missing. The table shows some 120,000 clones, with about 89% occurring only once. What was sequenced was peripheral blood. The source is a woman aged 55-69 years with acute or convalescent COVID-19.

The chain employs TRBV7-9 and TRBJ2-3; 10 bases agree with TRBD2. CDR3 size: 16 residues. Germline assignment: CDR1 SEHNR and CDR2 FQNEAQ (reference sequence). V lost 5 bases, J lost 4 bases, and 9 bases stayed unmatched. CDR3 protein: CASSISSGSGADTQYF. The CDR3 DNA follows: TGTGCCAGCAGCATATCTAGCGGGAGCGGGGCAGATACGCAGTATTTT.

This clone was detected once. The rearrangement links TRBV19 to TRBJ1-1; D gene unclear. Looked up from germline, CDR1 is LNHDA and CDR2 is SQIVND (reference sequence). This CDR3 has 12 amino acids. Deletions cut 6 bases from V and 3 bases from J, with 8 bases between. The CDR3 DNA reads TGTGCCAGTAGATGGGCCGACACTGAAGCTTTCTTT. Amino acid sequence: CASRWADTEAFF.

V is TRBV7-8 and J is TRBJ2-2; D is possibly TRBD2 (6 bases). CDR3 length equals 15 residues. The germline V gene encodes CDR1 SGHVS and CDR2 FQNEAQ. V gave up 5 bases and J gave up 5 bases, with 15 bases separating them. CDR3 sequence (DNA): TGTGCCAGCAGCCTAAGGAGGGTGAGGACCGGGGAGCTGTTTTTT. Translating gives CASSLRRVRTGELFF.

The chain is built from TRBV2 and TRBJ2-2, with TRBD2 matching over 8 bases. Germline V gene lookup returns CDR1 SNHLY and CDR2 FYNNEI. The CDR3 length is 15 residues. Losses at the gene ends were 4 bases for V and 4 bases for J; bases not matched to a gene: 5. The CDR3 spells CASSVGAGGTGELFF. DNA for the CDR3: TGTGCCAGCAGTGTGGGGGCGGGGGGCACCGGGGAGCTGTTTTTT.

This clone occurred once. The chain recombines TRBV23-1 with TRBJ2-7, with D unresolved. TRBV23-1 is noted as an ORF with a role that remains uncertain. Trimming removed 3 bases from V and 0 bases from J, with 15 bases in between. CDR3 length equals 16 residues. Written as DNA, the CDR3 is TGCGCCAGCAGTCAGGCAAACGACAACTTCTCCTACGAGCAGTACGTC. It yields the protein CASSQANDNFSYEQYV.

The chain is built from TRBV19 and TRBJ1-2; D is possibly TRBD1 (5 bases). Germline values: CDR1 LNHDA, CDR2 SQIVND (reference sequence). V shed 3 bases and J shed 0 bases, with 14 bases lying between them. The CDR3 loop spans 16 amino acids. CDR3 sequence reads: CASSISGTGTNYGYTF. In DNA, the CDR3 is TGTGCCAGTAGTATCTCCGGAACAGGCACTAACTATGGCTACACCTTC.

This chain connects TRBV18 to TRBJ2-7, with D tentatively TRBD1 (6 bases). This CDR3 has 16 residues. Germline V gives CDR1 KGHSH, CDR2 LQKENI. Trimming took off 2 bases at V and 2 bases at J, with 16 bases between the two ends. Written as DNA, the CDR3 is TGTGCCAGCTCACCAGGGGGCCTCGCATTGGCCTACGAGCAGTACTTC. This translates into CASSPGGLALAYEQYF.

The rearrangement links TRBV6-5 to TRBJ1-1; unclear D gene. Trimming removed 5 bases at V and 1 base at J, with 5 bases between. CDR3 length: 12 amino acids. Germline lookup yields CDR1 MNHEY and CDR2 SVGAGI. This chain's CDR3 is CASSRRNTEAFF. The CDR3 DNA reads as TGTGCCAGCAGTAGGAGGAACACTGAAGCTTTCTTT.

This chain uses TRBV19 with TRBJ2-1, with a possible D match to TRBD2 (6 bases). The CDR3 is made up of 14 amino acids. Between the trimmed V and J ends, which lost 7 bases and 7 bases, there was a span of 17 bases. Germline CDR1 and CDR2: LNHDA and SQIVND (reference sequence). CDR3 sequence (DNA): TGTGCCAGTACTACCGGGACTGCCTGGAATGAGCAGTTCTTC. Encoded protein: CASTTGTAWNEQFF.

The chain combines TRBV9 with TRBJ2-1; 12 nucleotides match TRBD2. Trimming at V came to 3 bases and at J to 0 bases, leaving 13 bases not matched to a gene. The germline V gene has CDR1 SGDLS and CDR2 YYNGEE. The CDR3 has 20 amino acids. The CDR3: CASSGQLAGGPPLSYNEQFF. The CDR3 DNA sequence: TGTGCCAGCAGCGGACAACTAGCGGGAGGCCCCCCCCTCTCCTACAATGAGCAGTTCTTC.

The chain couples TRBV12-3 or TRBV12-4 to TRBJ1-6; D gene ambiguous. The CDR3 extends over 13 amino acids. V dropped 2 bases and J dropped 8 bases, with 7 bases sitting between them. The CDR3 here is CASSLNIDSPLHF. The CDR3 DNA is TGTGCCAGCAGTTTAAACATTGATTCACCCCTCCACTTT.

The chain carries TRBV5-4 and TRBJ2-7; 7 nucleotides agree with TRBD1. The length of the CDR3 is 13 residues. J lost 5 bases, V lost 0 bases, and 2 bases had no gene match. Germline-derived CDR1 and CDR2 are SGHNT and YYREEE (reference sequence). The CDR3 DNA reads TGTGCCAGCAGCTTGGGACAGGGCGACGAGCAGTACTTC. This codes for CASSLGQGDEQYF.

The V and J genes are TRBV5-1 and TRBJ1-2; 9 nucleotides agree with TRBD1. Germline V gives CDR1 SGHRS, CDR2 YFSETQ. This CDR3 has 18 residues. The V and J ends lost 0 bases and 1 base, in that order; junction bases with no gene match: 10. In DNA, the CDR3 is TGCGCCAGCAGCTTGGTTTTAACAGGGGGCGCAGGTAACTATGGCTACACCTTC. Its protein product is CASSLVLTGGAGNYGYTF.

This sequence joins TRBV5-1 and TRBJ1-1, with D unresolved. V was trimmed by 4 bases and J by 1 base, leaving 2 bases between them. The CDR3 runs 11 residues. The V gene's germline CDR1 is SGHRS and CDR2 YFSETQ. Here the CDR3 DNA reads TGCGCCAGCAGCCAGAACACTGAAGCTTTCTTT. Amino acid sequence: CASSQNTEAFF.

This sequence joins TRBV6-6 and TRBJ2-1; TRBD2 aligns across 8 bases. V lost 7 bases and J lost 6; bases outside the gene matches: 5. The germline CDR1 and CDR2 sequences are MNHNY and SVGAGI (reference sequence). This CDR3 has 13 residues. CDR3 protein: CASTSGTSNEQFF. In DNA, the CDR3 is TGTGCCAGCACCTCCGGGACTAGCAATGAGCAGTTCTTC.

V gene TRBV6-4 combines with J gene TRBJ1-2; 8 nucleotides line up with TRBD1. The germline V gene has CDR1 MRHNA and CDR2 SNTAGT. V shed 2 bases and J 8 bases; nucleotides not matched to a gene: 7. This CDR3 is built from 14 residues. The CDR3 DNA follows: TGTGCCAGCAGTGACGGGACAGGATGGGGCGGCTACACCTTC. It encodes CASSDGTGWGGYTF.

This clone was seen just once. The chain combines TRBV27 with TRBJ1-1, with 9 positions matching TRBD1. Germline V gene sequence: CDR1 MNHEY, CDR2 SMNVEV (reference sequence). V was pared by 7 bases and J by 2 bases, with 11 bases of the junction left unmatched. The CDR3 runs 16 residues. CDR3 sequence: CASKPILGQGNTEAFF. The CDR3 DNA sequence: TGTGCCAGCAAACCAATTTTGGGACAGGGAAACACTGAAGCTTTCTTT.

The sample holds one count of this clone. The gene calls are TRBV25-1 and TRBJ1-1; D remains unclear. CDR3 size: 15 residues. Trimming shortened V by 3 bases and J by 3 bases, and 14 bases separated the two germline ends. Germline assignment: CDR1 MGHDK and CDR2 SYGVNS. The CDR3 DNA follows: TGTGCCAGCAGTGACCCTAGCGGAGGAGACACTGAAGCTTTCTTT. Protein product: CASSDPSGGDTEAFF.

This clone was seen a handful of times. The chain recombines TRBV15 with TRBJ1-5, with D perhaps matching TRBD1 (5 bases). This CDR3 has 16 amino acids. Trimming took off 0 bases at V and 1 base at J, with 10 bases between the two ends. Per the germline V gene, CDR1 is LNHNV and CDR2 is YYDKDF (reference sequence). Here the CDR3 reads CATSRDLRASNQPQHF. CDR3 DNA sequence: TGTGCCACCAGCAGAGATCTCAGGGCGAGCAATCAGCCCCAGCATTTT.

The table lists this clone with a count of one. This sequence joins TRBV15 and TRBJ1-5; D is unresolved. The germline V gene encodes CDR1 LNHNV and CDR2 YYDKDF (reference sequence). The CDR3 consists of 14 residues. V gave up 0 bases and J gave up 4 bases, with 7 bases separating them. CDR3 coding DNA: TGTGCCACCAGCAGAGATCTAGTGAATCAGCCCCAGCATTTT. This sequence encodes CATSRDLVNQPQHF.

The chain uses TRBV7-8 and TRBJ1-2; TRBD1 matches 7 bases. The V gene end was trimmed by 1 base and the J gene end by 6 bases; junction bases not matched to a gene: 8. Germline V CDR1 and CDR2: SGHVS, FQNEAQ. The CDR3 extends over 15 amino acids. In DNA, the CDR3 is TGTGCCAGCAGCTTAGATCACAGGGGCGGGAATGGCTACACCTTC. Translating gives CASSLDHRGGNGYTF.

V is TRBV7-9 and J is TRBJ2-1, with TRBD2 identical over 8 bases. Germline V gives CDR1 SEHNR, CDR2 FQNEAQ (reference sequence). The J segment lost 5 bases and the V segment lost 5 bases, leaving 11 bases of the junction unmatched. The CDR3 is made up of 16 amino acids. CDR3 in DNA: TGTGCCAGCAGCCCCCCGAGCGGGAGCAGGAACAATGAGCAGTTCTTC. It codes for CASSPPSGSRNNEQFF. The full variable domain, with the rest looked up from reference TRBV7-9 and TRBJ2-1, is DTGVSQNPRHKITKRGQNVTFRCDPISEHNRLYWYRQTLGQGPEFLTYFQNEAQLEKSRLLSDRFSAERPKGSFSTLEIQRTEQGDSAMYLCASSPPSGSRNNEQFFGPGTRLTVL.

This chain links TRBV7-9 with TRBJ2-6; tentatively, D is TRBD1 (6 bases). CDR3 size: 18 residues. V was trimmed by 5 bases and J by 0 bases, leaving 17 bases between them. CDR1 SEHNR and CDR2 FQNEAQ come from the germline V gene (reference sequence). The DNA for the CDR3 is TGTGCCAGCAGCGGTTGGGGCAGGGGCTCCTCTGGGGCCAACGTCCTGACTTTC. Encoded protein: CASSGWGRGSSGANVLTF.

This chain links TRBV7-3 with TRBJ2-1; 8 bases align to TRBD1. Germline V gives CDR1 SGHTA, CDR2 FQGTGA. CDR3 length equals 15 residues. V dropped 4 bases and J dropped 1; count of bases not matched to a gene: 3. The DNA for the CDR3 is TGTGCCAGCAGCTCAGGACAGGGATCCTACAATGAGCAGTTCTTC. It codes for CASSSGQGSYNEQFF. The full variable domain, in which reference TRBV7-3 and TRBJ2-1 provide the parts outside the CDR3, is GAGVSQTPSNKVTEKGKYVELRCDPISGHTALYWYRQSLGQGPEFLIYFQGTGAADDSGLPNDRFFAVRPEGSVSTLKIQRTERGDSAVYLCASSSGQGSYNEQFFGPGTRLTVL.

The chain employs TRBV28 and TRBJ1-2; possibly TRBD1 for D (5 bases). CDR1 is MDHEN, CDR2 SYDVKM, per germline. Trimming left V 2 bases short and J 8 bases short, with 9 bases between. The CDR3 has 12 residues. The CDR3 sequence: CASSLAGGGYTF. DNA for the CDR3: TGTGCCAGCAGTTTAGCCGGGGGAGGCTACACCTTC.